One sample yielded the 17 T cell receptor beta chains listed below, sequenced in a study of early T cells in non-severe SARS-CoV-2 infection. TCRdb ran MiXCR on the 5' RACE reads and lists one entry per CDR3 protein. The sample consists of about 22,000 distinct CDR3 sequences, 4.5% to 5% of them appearing once. The sequenced material came from whole blood. Source of these receptors: an adult who was a healthcare worker with PCR-confirmed SARS-CoV-2 infection or an uninfected control (not recorded which).

This clonotype was seen at least ten times. The chain joins TRBV27 to TRBJ1-3; D not certain. Germline CDR1 reads MNHEY; CDR2 reads SMNVEV (reference sequence). The CDR3 covers 15 residues. Between the trimmed V and J ends, which lost 6 bases and 0 bases, there was a span of 12 bases. As DNA, the CDR3 is TGTGCCAGCAGCCCCTGGCAGTCCTCTGGAAACACCATATATTTT. Translated: CASSPWQSSGNTIYF.

In its sample, this clonotype ranks as medium-sized. The chain recombines TRBV19 with TRBJ1-2; D possibly corresponds to TRBD1 (6 bases). This CDR3 has 16 residues. Germline CDR1 and CDR2: LNHDA and SQIVND (reference sequence). V was trimmed by 0 bases and J by 7 bases, leaving 18 bases between them. In DNA, the CDR3 is TGTGCCAGTAGTATAGACGTCCAGACAGGCCCGGGTGGCTACACCTTC. As protein: CASSIDVQTGPGGYTF.

This rearrangement joins TRBV7-2 to TRBJ1-2, with 8 nucleotides matching TRBD1. Germline CDR1 SGHTA, CDR2 FQGNSA. The length of the CDR3 is 12 residues. V was pared by 8 bases and J by 4 bases, with 3 bases of the junction left unmatched. The CDR3 coding sequence is TGTGCCAGCGGAGGACAGGGCTATGGCTACACCTTC. This encodes CASGGQGYGYTF.

This clonotype was seen ten or more times. The V gene is TRBV24-1, the J gene TRBJ2-3, with D unresolved. The V end lost 4 bases, the J end lost 3 bases, and 16 bases lay between the germline ends. CDR3 length: 16 amino acids. Germline V gene lookup returns CDR1 KGHDR and CDR2 SFDVKD. The CDR3 bases are TGTGCCACCAGTGACAATCACTATGGCCAGACAGATACGCAGTATTTT. It codes for CATSDNHYGQTDTQYF.

This clonotype is medium-sized within its sample. This sequence joins TRBV29-1 and TRBJ1-5, with 7 positions matching TRBD1. This CDR3 has 13 amino acids. Unmatched junction bases numbered 3, after V lost 4 bases and J lost 3 bases. The germline gives CDR1 SQVTM, CDR2 ANQGSEA. CDR3 bases: TGCAGCGTTGGACAGGGTCTCAATCAGCCCCAGCATTTT. Amino acids: CSVGQGLNQPQHF.

This clonotype was seen at least ten times. The rearrangement uses TRBV24-1 and TRBJ1-6; TRBD1 agrees at 8 bases. The CDR3 loop spans 14 amino acids. Germline CDR1 is KGHDR and CDR2 is SFDVKD. J lost 9 bases, V lost 7 bases, and 7 bases had no gene match. CDR3 region: CATSRDRGSSPLHF. The CDR3 coding sequence is TGTGCCACCAGCCGTGACAGGGGTTCTTCACCCCTCCACTTT.

This clonotype was detected ten times or more. The chain joins TRBV6-2 or TRBV6-3 to TRBJ2-7, with D tentatively TRBD1 (6 bases). Per germline, CDR1 MNHEY and CDR2 SVGEGT. Trimming removed 4 bases at V and 1 base at J, with 14 bases between. CDR3 size: 15 residues. CDR3 amino acids: CASSSPRGGSYEQYF. CDR3 bases: TGTGCCAGCAGTTCCCCCCGAGGGGGTTCCTACGAGCAGTACTTC.

There are a few counts of this clonotype. CDR3 region: CASSLTTSPIYGYTF. The CDR3 nucleotides are TGTGCCAGCAGTTTGACGACATCCCCCATCTATGGCTACACCTTC. The V gene is TRBV12-3 or TRBV12-4, the J gene TRBJ1-2; D gene uncertain. The CDR3 sequence is 15 residues long. V was cut by 3 bases and J by 4 bases, with 15 bases left in between.

This clonotype came up many times. This chain joins TRBV2 and TRBJ1-6, with D unclear. This CDR3 has 16 amino acids. The V and J ends lost 5 bases and 0 bases respectively, with 11 bases between them. Germline-derived CDR1 and CDR2 are SNHLY and FYNNEI. The CDR3 sequence: CASSHYTSSYNSPLHF. The CDR3 nucleotides read TGTGCCAGCAGTCACTACACGAGCTCCTATAATTCACCCCTCCACTTT.

This chain joins TRBV28 and TRBJ2-3; D unclear. CDR1 is MDHEN and CDR2 is SYDVKM in the germline V gene. V lost 10 bases and J 4 bases, leaving 15 bases between the germline ends. There are 13 residues in the CDR3. This CDR3 is CATHLGRADTQYF. For the CDR3, the DNA is TGTGCCACACACCTAGGGCGCGCAGATACGCAGTATTTT.

This clonotype was seen more than once but under ten times. At one boundary the junction diverges from the germline segment, which might be a read error. J is TRBJ2-6 and V is TRBV19; 9 bases align to TRBD1. This CDR3 is 17 amino acids long. Germline V gene data show CDR1 as LNHDA and CDR2 as SQIVND (reference sequence). Here the CDR3 reads CASSTGTGSFGANVLIF. For the CDR3, the DNA is TGTGCCAGTTCAACCGGGACAGGGTCTTTTGGGGCCAACGTCCTGATTTTC.

The chain combines TRBV30 with TRBJ1-6; D call uncertain. CDR3 length: 16 residues. In germline, CDR1 is GTSNPN, CDR2 SVGIG (reference sequence). V was shortened by 0 bases and J by 0 bases, with 9 bases between the two germline ends. CDR3 nucleotide sequence: TGTGCCTGGAGTGTACCTGATAGCTCCTATAATTCACCCCTCCACTTT. Its protein product is CAWSVPDSSYNSPLHF.

This clonotype was detected ten times or more. The gene calls are TRBV7-2 and TRBJ2-2; D possibly corresponds to TRBD2 (5 bases). Germline CDR1 reads SGHTA; CDR2 reads FQGNSA. V lost 5 bases and J lost 0, with 13 bases in between. The CDR3 is 16 residues long. The CDR3 is CASSGSEGANTGELFF. The CDR3 DNA reads TGTGCCAGCAGCGGCTCTGAGGGCGCGAACACCGGGGAGCTGTTTTTT.

This clonotype was seen only a few times. V is TRBV6-2 or TRBV6-3 and J is TRBJ1-5; D gene ambiguous. Trimming cost V 0 bases and J 7 bases, with 7 bases left between them. The germline CDR1 and CDR2 sequences are MNHEY and SVGEGT. This CDR3 contains 13 residues. CDR3 coding DNA: TGTGCCAGCAGTTACTCGTTACGGCAGCCCCAGCATTTT. It yields the protein CASSYSLRQPQHF.

CDR3 sequence reads: CASSQDRNTGELFF. The CDR3 bases are TGTGCCAGCAGTCAGGACAGGAACACCGGGGAGCTGTTTTTT. V is TRBV2 and J is TRBJ2-2; TRBD1 is a possible D gene (6 bases). V was trimmed by 5 bases and J by 1 base, leaving 8 bases between them. Germline CDR1 is SNHLY and CDR2 is FYNNEI. CDR3 length: 14 residues.

Ten or more counts support this clonotype. The rearrangement uses TRBV20-1 and TRBJ1-6; D may be TRBD1 (6 bases). The V gene's germline CDR1 is DFQATT and CDR2 SNEGSKA (reference sequence). V lost 5 bases and J lost 3, with 14 bases in between. The CDR3 has 15 amino acids. The CDR3 bases are TGCAGTGCTGGGACACCGTCTAGCTATAATTCACCCCTCCACTTT. Its protein product is CSAGTPSSYNSPLHF.

This clonotype showed up many times. This chain joins TRBV29-1 and TRBJ1-5; D ambiguous. CDR1 and CDR2 from the germline V gene are SQVTM and ANQGSEA. Trimming stripped 6 bases from V and 2 bases from J, with 11 bases between. CDR3 length equals 13 residues. The CDR3: CSVTESGNQPQHF. CDR3 in DNA: TGCAGCGTAACAGAGTCGGGCAATCAGCCCCAGCATTTT.